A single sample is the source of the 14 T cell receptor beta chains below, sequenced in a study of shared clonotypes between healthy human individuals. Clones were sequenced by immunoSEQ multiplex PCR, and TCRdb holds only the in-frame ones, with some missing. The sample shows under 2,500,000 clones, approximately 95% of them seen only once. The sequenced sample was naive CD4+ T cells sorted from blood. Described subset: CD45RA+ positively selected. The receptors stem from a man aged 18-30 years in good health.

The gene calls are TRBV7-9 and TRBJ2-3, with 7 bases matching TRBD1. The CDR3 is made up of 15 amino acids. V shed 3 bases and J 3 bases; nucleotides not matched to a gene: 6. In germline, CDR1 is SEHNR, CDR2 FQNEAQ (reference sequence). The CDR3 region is CASSLTGSRTDTQYF. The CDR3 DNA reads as TGTGCCAGCAGCTTGACAGGGTCTAGGACAGATACGCAGTATTTT.

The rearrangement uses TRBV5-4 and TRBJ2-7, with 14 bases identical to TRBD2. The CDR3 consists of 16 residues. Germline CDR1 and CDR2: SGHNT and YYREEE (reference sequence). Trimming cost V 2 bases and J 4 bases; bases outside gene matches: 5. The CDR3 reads CASSFETSGRAYEQYF. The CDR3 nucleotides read TGTGCCAGCAGCTTTGAGACTAGCGGGAGGGCGTACGAGCAGTACTTC.

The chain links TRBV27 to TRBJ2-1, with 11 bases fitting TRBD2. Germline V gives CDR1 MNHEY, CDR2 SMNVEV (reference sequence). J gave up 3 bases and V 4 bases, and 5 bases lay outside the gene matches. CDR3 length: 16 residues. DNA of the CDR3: TGTGCCAGCAGTTGGAGGACTAGCGGGTTCTACAATGAGCAGTTCTTC. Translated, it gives CASSWRTSGFYNEQFF.

CDR3 DNA sequence: TGTGCCTGGAGTGTCTGGACAGATACGCAGTATTTT. This sequence encodes CAWSVWTDTQYF. The J gene is TRBJ2-3, the V gene TRBV30; D not certain. Trimming stripped 0 bases from V and 3 bases from J, with 4 bases between. CDR3 length: 12 amino acids. CDR1 is GTSNPN and CDR2 is SVGIG in the germline V gene (reference sequence).

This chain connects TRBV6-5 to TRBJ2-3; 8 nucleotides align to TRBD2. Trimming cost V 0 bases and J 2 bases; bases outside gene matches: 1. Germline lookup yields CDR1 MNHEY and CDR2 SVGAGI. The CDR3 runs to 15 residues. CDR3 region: CASSYSGLDTDTQYF. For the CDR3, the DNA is TGTGCCAGCAGTTACTCGGGACTAGACACAGATACGCAGTATTTT.

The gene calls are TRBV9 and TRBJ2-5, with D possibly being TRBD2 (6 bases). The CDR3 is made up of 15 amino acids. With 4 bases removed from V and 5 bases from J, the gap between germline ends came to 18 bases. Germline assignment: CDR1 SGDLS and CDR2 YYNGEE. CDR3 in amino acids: CASSSRDSQRETQYF. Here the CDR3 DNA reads TGTGCCAGCAGCAGTCGGGACTCGCAACGGGAGACCCAGTACTTC.

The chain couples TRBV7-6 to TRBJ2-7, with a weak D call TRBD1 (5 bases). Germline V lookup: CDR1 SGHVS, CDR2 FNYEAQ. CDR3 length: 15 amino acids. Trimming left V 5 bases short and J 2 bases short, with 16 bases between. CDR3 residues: CASSQGTGPAYEQYF. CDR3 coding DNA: TGTGCCAGCAGCCAGGGTACAGGCCCAGCCTACGAGCAGTACTTC.

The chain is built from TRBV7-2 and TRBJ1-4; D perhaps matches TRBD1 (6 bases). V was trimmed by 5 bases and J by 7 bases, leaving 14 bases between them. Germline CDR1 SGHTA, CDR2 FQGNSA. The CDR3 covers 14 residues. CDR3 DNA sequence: TGTGCCAGCAGCCCAAAGGGGGGCGGTGAAAAACTGTTTTTT. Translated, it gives CASSPKGGGEKLFF.

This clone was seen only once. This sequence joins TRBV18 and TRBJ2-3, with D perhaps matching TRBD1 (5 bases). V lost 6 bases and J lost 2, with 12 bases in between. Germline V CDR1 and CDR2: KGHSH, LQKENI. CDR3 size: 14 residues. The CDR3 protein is CASSLSGITDTQYF. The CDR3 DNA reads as TGTGCCAGCTCGCTCTCAGGGATCACAGATACGCAGTATTTT.

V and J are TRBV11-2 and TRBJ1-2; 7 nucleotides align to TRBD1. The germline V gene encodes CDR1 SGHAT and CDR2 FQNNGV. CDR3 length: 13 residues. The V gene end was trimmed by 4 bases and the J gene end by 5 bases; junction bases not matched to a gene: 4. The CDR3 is CASSSQTGYGYTF. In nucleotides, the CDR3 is TGTGCCAGCAGCTCTCAGACAGGGTATGGCTACACCTTC.

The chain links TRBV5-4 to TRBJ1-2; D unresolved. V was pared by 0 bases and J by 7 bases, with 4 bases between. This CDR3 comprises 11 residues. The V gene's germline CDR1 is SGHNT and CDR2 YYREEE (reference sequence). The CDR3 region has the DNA TGTGCCAGCAGCTTGGCCGGTGGCTACACCTTC. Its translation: CASSLAGGYTF.

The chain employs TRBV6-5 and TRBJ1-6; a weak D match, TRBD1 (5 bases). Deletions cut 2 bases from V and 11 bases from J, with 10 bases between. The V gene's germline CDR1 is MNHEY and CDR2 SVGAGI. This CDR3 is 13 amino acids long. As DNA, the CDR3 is TGTGCCAGCAGTTACCTCAGGGAAGCACCCCTCCACTTT. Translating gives CASSYLREAPLHF.

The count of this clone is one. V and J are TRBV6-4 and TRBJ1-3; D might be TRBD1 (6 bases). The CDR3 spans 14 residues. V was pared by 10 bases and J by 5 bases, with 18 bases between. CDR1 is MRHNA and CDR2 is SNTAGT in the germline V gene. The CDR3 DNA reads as TGTGCCAACTACAGGGATACGCTGCGAAACACCATATATTTT. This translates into CANYRDTLRNTIYF.

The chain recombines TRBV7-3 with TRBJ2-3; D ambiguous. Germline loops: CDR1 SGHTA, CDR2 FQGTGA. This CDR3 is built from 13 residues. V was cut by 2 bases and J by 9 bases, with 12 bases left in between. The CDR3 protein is CASSLEAGPTQYF. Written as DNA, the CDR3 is TGTGCCAGCAGCTTAGAGGCAGGACCAACGCAGTATTTT.